A selection of T cell receptor beta chains follows, all from one sample in a study of Siglec-9 on CD8 T cells in melanoma. Generated by immunoSEQ multiplex PCR, the TCRdb table keeps only in-frame clones and is missing some. The top ten clones hold about 6% of a sample with 25,000 to 35,000 clones, 80% of them seen once. Sequencing input: Siglec-9- CD8+ T cells sorted from blood. Every receptor here comes from a human donor in good health. Each CDR3 is given with its conserved first and last residue. Fields, in order: J gene, clone size, V gene, D gene, CDR3 DNA, CDR3 protein. A D gene is named only where the DNA matches it firmly. Not all rows give a size; the values are once, few, many and, for expanded clones, a class.

TRBJ1-1,once,TRBV7-9,NA,TGTGCCAGCAGCCTCGTCAGGGTCCCTGAAGCTTTCTTT,CASSLVRVPEAFF
TRBJ1-2,few,TRBV4-1,NA,TGCGCCAGCAGCCAAGATCGGGACGGGGGGTATGGCTACACCTTC,CASSQDRDGGYGYTF
TRBJ1-2,few,TRBV7-9,NA,TGTGCCAGCAGCTCGGTCCTGGTTGTCGGCTACACCTTC,CASSSVLVVGYTF
TRBJ2-2,NA,TRBV13,NA,TGTGCCAGCAGCTCCTGGACAGCGAACACCGGGGAGCTGTTTTTT,CASSSWTANTGELFF
TRBJ1-1,NA,TRBV29-1,TRBD1,TGCAGCGTTGAAGATCCTGACAGGGGGACTGAAGCTTTCTTT,CSVEDPDRGTEAFF
TRBJ1-1,NA,TRBV27,NA,TGTGCCAGCAGTTTACAGTTCTTGGACACTGAAGCTTTCTTT,CASSLQFLDTEAFF
TRBJ2-7,NA,TRBV30,TRBD1,TGTGCCTGGAGTCTACAGGGGTACGAGCAGTACTTC,CAWSLQGYEQYF
TRBJ2-5,NA,TRBV27,TRBD1,TGTGCCAGCAGTCCCAGGGGGCTGGAGACCCAGTACTTC,CASSPRGLETQYF
TRBJ1-1,NA,TRBV11-2,NA,TGTGCCAGCAGCTTAGATGGAAGAGCTTTCTTT,CASSLDGRAFF
TRBJ1-1,few,TRBV5-5,NA,TGTGCCAGCAGCCCGGGACCGAACACTGAAGCTTTCTTT,CASSPGPNTEAFF
TRBJ2-7,NA,TRBV27,NA,TGTGCCAGCAGTCCCTTTCGCGGCGTTACCGCCTACGAGCAGTACTTC,CASSPFRGVTAYEQYF
TRBJ1-1,NA,TRBV28,TRBD1,TGTGCCAGCAGTCTACCCCGGGACAGGGTGAACACTAAAGCTTTCTTT,CASSLPRDRVNTKAFF
TRBJ2-1,NA,TRBV5-6,TRBD2,TGTGCCAGCAATACCGGACTAGCGGAGGTTGGCAATGAGCAGTTCTTC,CASNTGLAEVGNEQFF
TRBJ2-3,NA,TRBV25-1,NA,TGTGCCAGCAGTGAGCCCGGGCCAGATACGCAGTATTTT,CASSEPGPDTQYF
TRBJ2-3,NA,TRBV2,NA,TGTGCCAGCACTGTGACAGCTAGCACAGATACGCAGTATTTT,CASTVTASTDTQYF
TRBJ2-5,once,TRBV27,NA,TGTGCCAGCAGTTCCCGGGACCCCAGGGGGACCCAGTACTTC,CASSSRDPRGTQYF
TRBJ2-5,NA,TRBV5-5,NA,TGTGCCAGCAGCTCAGGGTGGATTGAGACCCAGTACTTC,CASSSGWIETQYF
TRBJ1-6,NA,TRBV27,NA,TGTGCCAGCAGTTTCGAGTCAGGGGCCAATTCACCCCTCCACTTT,CASSFESGANSPLHF
TRBJ2-3,NA,TRBV18,TRBD1,TGTGCCAGCTCACCTACGGACAGGTTCACAGATACGCAGTATTTT,CASSPTDRFTDTQYF
TRBJ2-4,large,TRBV9,NA,TGTGCCAGCAGCGCCGTACTAGACCCCAAAAACATTCAGTACTTC,CASSAVLDPKNIQYF
TRBJ1-1,NA,TRBV29-1,TRBD1,TGCAGCGTTGAAGCTCCAGGGACAGTGTGGACTGAAGCTTTCTTT,CSVEAPGTVWTEAFF
TRBJ1-2,NA,TRBV9,NA,TGTGCCAGCAGCCCTCGCAGCGGGGCCCTACCCGCTTATAACTATGGCTACACCTTC,CASSPRSGALPAYNYGYTF
TRBJ2-3,NA,TRBV5-4,NA,TGTGCCAGCAGTTTAAGCGCAGATACGCAGTATTTT,CASSLSADTQYF
TRBJ2-2,NA,TRBV27,TRBD2,TGTGCCAGCAGTTTTTTTCCGTTTGGGGGGGGAGACACCGGGGAGCTGTTTTTT,CASSFFPFGGGDTGELFF
TRBJ2-4,NA,TRBV5-6,NA,TGTGCCAGCAGCTTGAACAGGGCGGGTGGAGCCAAAAACATTCAGTACTTC,CASSLNRAGGAKNIQYF
TRBJ2-1,NA,TRBV5-1,TRBD2,TGCGCCAGCAGCCCCCAGGGACTAGCGGTTTGGGATGAGCAGTTCTTC,CASSPQGLAVWDEQFF
TRBJ2-1,NA,TRBV5-6,TRBD2,TGTGCCAGCAGCTTTTCAGCGGGGGAGTACAATGAGCAGTTCTTC,CASSFSAGEYNEQFF